A single sample gave rise to the 2 T cell receptor beta chains below, sequenced in a study of blood T cell repertoires in COVID-19. Repertoires were generated with immunoSEQ multiplex PCR, while TCRdb's copy carries only in-frame clones and drops some. The profile shows more than 200,000 clones, approximately 84% of them singletons. Sequenced: PBMCs or T cells enriched from blood (not recorded which). The source of these receptors is a man aged 40-55 years who had recovered from COVID-19.

On this clone itself: Compared with germline, one end of the junction differs, possibly owing to a read error. V and J are TRBV7-7 and TRBJ1-1, with D unresolved. The CDR3 spans 13 residues. Germline-derived CDR1 and CDR2 are SSHAT and FNYEAQ (reference sequence). The CDR3 reads CASSQDQNTEAFF. The CDR3 nucleotides read TGTGCTAGCAGCCAGGATCAGAACACTGAAGCTTTCTTT.

V and J are TRBV19 and TRBJ1-5, with D possibly TRBD1 on 5 matching bases. Trimming shortened V by 6 bases and J by 7 bases, and 22 bases separated the two germline ends. The CDR3 totals 16 residues. Germline values: CDR1 LNHDA, CDR2 SQIVND (reference sequence). CDR3 nucleotide sequence: TGTGCCAGTAGGGGTGGTCAAGGGGCAGGCGGCCAGCCCCAGCATTTT. It yields the protein CASRGGQGAGGQPQHF.